Listed here are 24 T cell receptor delta chains from one sample, sequenced in a study of γδ T cells in repeated Plasmodium falciparum infection. Flow sorting of PBMC yielded separate Vgamma9/Vdelta2+ and Vdelta2-negative gammadelta T cell populations for bulk repertoire analysis. TCRdb re-called the multiplex PCR reads with CATT. The data contain under 50,000 delta-chain clones, about 1.5% of them singletons. Sequencing was performed on gamma-delta T cells from blood. These receptors were taken from a pool of human donors (malaria-infected and uninfected, not separated).

This clone was seen repeatedly, ten times or more. This DNA's translation differs at residue 20 from TCRdb's protein, which comes from a much larger clone; a read error is likely, and the protein shown is translated from the DNA. This same CDR3 is encoded by further DNA sequences in the sample. The J gene was not called, though the V gene is TRDV1; the listed D gene, TRDD3, was not tested against the DNA. This CDR3 has 22 residues. CDR1 and CDR2 (germline): TSWWSYY, QGS. The CDR3 DNA sequence: TGTGCTCTTGGGGACAGACCCTCCTACGGTCCGAAGGGCCTGGGGCTGACTTTCAAACCCATCTTT. Its protein is CALGDRPSYGPKGLGLTFKPIF.

The sample holds a few counts of this clone. TCRdb lists the protein of a much larger clone for this DNA, which differs at residue 19, so this is likely a read error; the protein given here is translated from the DNA itself. No J gene was named, though the V gene is TRDV1; the D call in the table, TRDD3, was not verified against the DNA. Germline V gives CDR1 TSWWSYY, CDR2 QGS. CDR3 size: 21 residues. The CDR3 here is CALGSPPGKYGSGADTDKPIF. The CDR3 nucleotides read TGTGCTCTTGGGTCCCCTCCAGGGAAATACGGTTCTGGGGCCGACACCGATAAACCCATCTTT.

Note on this clone: A read error likely explains why the TCRdb protein, taken from a much larger clone, differs from this DNA's translation at residue 12; the protein shown is translated from the DNA. The CDR3 sequence is CAYSKGATSLPIGGDKLIF. CDR3 nucleotide sequence: TGTGCTTATAGTAAAGGAGCGACCTCCTTGCCCATTGGGGGTGATAAACTCATCTTT. The chain couples TRAV38-2/DV8 to TRDJ1, with TRDD3 as a possible D gene (6 bases). This CDR3 comprises 19 residues. Trimming took 5 bases from V and 5 from J, leaving 31 bases between them. The germline V gene has CDR1 TSESDYY and CDR2 QEAYKQQN.

By share, this clone counts as medium-sized. The sample contains more than one DNA sequence encoding this CDR3. The J gene is TRDJ3, the V gene TRDV1, with D maybe TRDD3 (6 bases). Trimming removed 9 bases from V and 1 base from J, with 22 bases in between. The germline V gene encodes CDR1 TSWWSYY and CDR2 QGS. This CDR3 spans 19 amino acids. CDR3 sequence: CALEPSLGGTSWDTRQMFF. The CDR3 DNA reads TGTGCTCTCGAACCTTCACTCGGGGGGACATCCTGGGACACCCGACAGATGTTTTTC.

This clone was seen ten or more times. The protein held in TCRdb is that of a much larger clone and does not match this DNA's translation at residue 10, likely because of a read error; the protein shown is translated from the DNA. J is TRDJ1 and V is TRDV1; TRDD2 is a possible D gene (5 bases). The V end was cut by 3 bases, the J end by 8 bases, with 16 bases between. The CDR3 runs 14 residues. Per the germline V gene, CDR1 is TSWWSYY and CDR2 is QGS. This CDR3 is CALGDLYFRIKLIF. Here the CDR3 DNA reads TGTGCTCTTGGGGATCTCTACTTCCGCATAAAACTCATCTTT.

In this sample, this clone turned up a few times. The protein that TCRdb holds for this DNA derives from a much larger clone and differs from the translated DNA at residue 7, which likely indicates a read error; the protein shown here is translated from the DNA. This rearrangement joins TRDV1 to TRDJ1; 8 bases fit TRDD3. The J gene was missing in TCRdb and was found by matching the end of the DNA to germline. The CDR3 is 22 residues long. Germline CDR1 TSWWSYY, CDR2 QGS. J gave up 0 bases and V 5 bases, and 26 bases lay outside the gene matches. The chain's CDR3 is CALGIKPPIRLGGSRYTDKLIF. The CDR3 coding sequence is TGTGCTCTTGGGATAAAACCGCCTATTCGACTGGGGGGCTCGAGGTACACCGATAAACTCATCTTT.

This clone came up a few times. This DNA's translation differs at residue 8 from TCRdb's protein, which comes from a much larger clone; a read error is likely, and the protein shown is translated from the DNA. This chain connects TRDV1 to TRDJ1; 11 bases fit TRDD3. CDR1 is TSWWSYY and CDR2 is QGS in the germline V gene. Losses at the gene ends were 0 bases for V and 4 bases for J; bases not matched to a gene: 13. CDR3 length: 19 amino acids. The CDR3 sequence: CALGELGYWGIRDGDKLIF. The DNA of the CDR3 is TGTGCTCTTGGGGAACTGGGTTATTGGGGGATACGAGACGGCGATAAACTCATCTTT.

This clone showed up many times. The chain carries TRDV2 and TRDJ1; 7 bases fit TRDD3. This CDR3 is built from 20 residues. V lost 5 bases to trimming and J lost 7 bases; unmatched junction nucleotides: 30. Germline values: CDR1 GEAIGNYY, CDR2 EKD. CDR3 sequence reads: CACVPMPLSINTGDRGKLIF. CDR3 bases: TGTGCCTGTGTCCCCATGCCCCTCAGTATTAACACTGGGGATAGGGGTAAACTCATCTTT.

This clone came up many times. The protein TCRdb lists belongs to a much larger clone and differs from this DNA's translation at residue 5, which points to a read error; the protein shown is made from the DNA. CDR3 amino acids: CALGGRGGYRKADKLIF. The CDR3 nucleotides are TGTGCTCTTGGGGGAAGAGGGGGATATAGGAAGGCCGATAAACTCATCTTT. This chain joins TRDV1 and TRDJ1, with TRDD3 identical over 8 bases. CDR1 and CDR2 from the germline V gene are TSWWSYY and QGS. The CDR3 runs 17 residues. The V segment lost 4 bases and the J segment 3 bases; nucleotides outside the gene matches: 13.

Remarks on this clone: A far larger clone differs by one base, so this is likely a read error. The same CDR3 arises from other DNA sequences in this sample as well. V is TRDV1 and J is TRDJ1, with 8 bases identical to TRDD3. In the absence of a J gene in TCRdb, the DNA was matched to germline to assign it here. CDR1 is TSWWSYY and CDR2 is QGS in the germline V gene. The CDR3 contains 17 residues. CDR3 sequence reads: CALGELTMGDGTDKLIF. CDR3 in DNA: TGCGCTCTTGGGGAACTAACGATGGGGGATGGGACCGATAAACTCATCTTT.

This clone was counted only a few times. A single base is all that separates this from a far larger clone, so a read error is likely. The same CDR3 is also encoded by other DNA sequences in this sample. Called V gene: TRDV1; the J gene was not called; TRDD3 is the table's D call and was not checked against the DNA. From germline, CDR1 is TSWWSYY and CDR2 QGS. The CDR3 totals 17 residues. The CDR3 protein is CALGELPLGIAIAKIIF. CDR3 sequence (DNA): TGTGCCCTTGGGGAACTCCCGTTGGGGATAGCAATCGCCAAAATAATCTTT.

This clone was observed many times. The gene calls are TRDV1 and TRDJ1; maybe TRDD3 (5 bases). Germline V gene lookup returns CDR1 TSWWSYY and CDR2 QGS. Trimming stripped 0 bases from V and 4 bases from J, with 24 bases between. The CDR3 is made up of 19 amino acids. Written as DNA, the CDR3 is TGTGCTCTTGGGGAACTTGACTCACACGAGGAGGGATTACTCGATAAACTCATCTTT. Its protein product is CALGELDSHEEGLLDKLIF.

Details on this clone: The protein that TCRdb holds for this DNA derives from a much larger clone and differs from the translated DNA at residue 9, which likely indicates a read error; the protein shown here is translated from the DNA. CDR3 DNA sequence: TGTGCTCTTGGGGAACTCCTGTCCCACCCGGGGGACAACACCGATAAACTCATCTTT. Translation: CALGELLSHPGDNTDKLIF. J is TRDJ1 and V is TRDV1; perhaps TRDD3 as D (6 bases). With 0 bases removed from V and 0 bases from J, the gap between germline ends came to 20 bases. CDR1 and CDR2 from the germline V gene are TSWWSYY and QGS. CDR3 length: 19 residues.

This clone was recorded at least ten times. Its ends do not fully match the called genes, so a read error is possible. The chain recombines TRDV1 with TRDJ1, with D possibly matching TRDD3 (6 bases). This CDR3 region has 21 residues. CDR1 TSWWSYY and CDR2 QGS come from the germline V gene. In DNA, the CDR3 is TGTGCTTTTGGGGAACGGAGCTTCCCAGGCCTCCTGGGGACGGTAACCGATAAACTCATCTTT. As protein: CAFGERSFPGLLGTVTDKLIF.

As concerns this clone: Since a far larger clone is one base different, this is likely a read error. Other DNA sequences from this sample encode an identical CDR3 as well. V is TRDV1 and J is TRDJ1; 8 nucleotides agree with TRDD3. Per germline, CDR1 TSWWSYY and CDR2 QGS. CDR3 length: 21 amino acids. Written as DNA, the CDR3 is TGTGCTCTTGGAGAACACCGCATGCGACTGGGGGCTCTCCTTCTCTTGGATAAACTCATCTTT. Its translation: CALGEHRMRLGALLLLDKLIF.

Note on this clone: The translation of this DNA and the TCRdb protein of a much larger clone differ at residue 17, probably owing to a read error; the protein shown here is translated from the DNA. The V and J genes are TRDV1 and TRDJ1, with 13 positions matching TRDD3. No J segment appears in TCRdb, so it was assigned here by matching the sequence to germline. The CDR3 extends over 24 amino acids. Looked up from germline, CDR1 is TSWWSYY and CDR2 is QGS. J lost 0 bases, V lost 1 base, and 23 bases had no gene match. Here the CDR3 reads CALGERPTSLTGGYAAWYTDKLIF. CDR3 sequence (DNA): TGTGCTCTTGGGGAACGACCTACCTCGCTAACTGGGGGATACGCTGCCTGGTACACCGATAAACTCATCTTT.

This clone came up a few times. The protein that TCRdb holds for this DNA derives from a much larger clone and differs from the translated DNA at residue 16, which likely indicates a read error; the protein shown here is translated from the DNA. V and J are TRDV1 and TRDJ1, with TRDD2 matching 8 bases. Per the germline V gene, CDR1 is TSWWSYY and CDR2 is QGS. The CDR3 runs to 25 residues. With V trimmed by 3 bases and J by 7 bases, 40 bases remained unmatched. DNA of the CDR3: TGTGCTCTTGGGGACATAGCTACTTCCTACGGTGGTGTTGGGATAGCCCCCTTTGGTGGTCCTAAACTCATCTTT. This translates into CALGDIATSYGGVGIAPFGGPKLIF.

This clone was seen a handful of times. Given a far larger clone just one base away, this is likely a sequencing read error. This sample includes further DNA sequences coding for the same CDR3. The V gene is TRDV2, the J gene TRDJ1, with D unclear. No J gene is reported in TCRdb; it was inferred here by comparing the DNA with germline. Germline assignment: CDR1 GEAIGNYY and CDR2 EKD. The V end lost 0 bases, the J end lost 1 base, and 14 bases lay between the germline ends. The CDR3 is made up of 16 amino acids. CDR3 DNA sequence: TGTGCCTGTGACACCGAAGAAGAAGAGGGCACCGATAAACTCATCTTT. This encodes CACDTEEEEGTDKLIF.

As regards this clone: It differs at one base from a far larger clone, so likely a read error. Other DNA sequences within the sample encode an identical CDR3. V usage is TRDV2 and J usage is TRDJ1; 7 bases are a match to TRDD3. The J gene is absent in TCRdb and was assigned here via DNA matching to germline. The germline V gene has CDR1 GEAIGNYY and CDR2 EKD. This CDR3 is 19 amino acids long. The J segment lost 0 bases and the V segment lost 1 base, leaving 16 bases of the junction unmatched. Here the CDR3 DNA reads TGTGCCTGTGACACGATTCATACCGGGGGATTTGCGTACACCGATAAACTCATCTTT. It is translated as CACDTIHTGGFAYTDKLIF.

This clone was seen a handful of times. A far larger clone is off by one base, so a read error is likely. Other DNA variants within this sample encode the same CDR3. The chain joins TRDV1 to TRDJ1, with 9 bases aligning to TRDD3. TCRdb leaves out the J gene; it was filled in here by matching the DNA to germline. The CDR3 has 16 residues. Germline assignment: CDR1 TSWWSYY and CDR2 QGS. The CDR3 DNA reads TGCGCTCTTGGGGAACTAGGGGGGATACACACCGATAAACTCATCTTT. Translating gives CALGELGGIHTDKLIF.

In this sample, this clone turned up a few times. TCRdb has a much larger clone's protein, which differs at residue 15 from the translation of this DNA, likely because of a read error; what is shown is the protein translated from the DNA. V and J are TRDV1 and TRDJ1; weak D call: TRDD3 (6 bases). Germline matching of the DNA provided the J gene here, since TCRdb leaves it blank. This CDR3 region has 21 residues. Between the trimmed V and J ends, which lost 2 bases and 1 base, there was a span of 29 bases. Germline CDR1 TSWWSYY, CDR2 QGS. CDR3 nucleotide sequence: TGTGCTCTTGGGGAATTTAGCCCAGCACACCGGGGATTCAGAGTCACCGATAAACTCATCTTT. It is translated as CALGEFSPAHRGFRVTDKLIF.

There are many counts of this clone. This same CDR3 is encoded by further DNA sequences in the sample. The J gene is TRDJ1, the V gene TRDV1, with D tentatively TRDD3 (5 bases). Trimming left V 9 bases short and J 3 bases short, with 23 bases between. This CDR3 is 16 amino acids long. Germline CDR1 and CDR2: TSWWSYY and QGS. CDR3 sequence reads: CALGLGTGGCADKLIF. CDR3 nucleotides: TGTGCTCTGGGACTAGGGACTGGTGGATGCGCCGATAAACTCATCTTT.

The V gene is TRDV2, the J gene TRDJ3; a weak D match, TRDD2 (6 bases). The J gene, not given by TCRdb, was assigned here from a germline match of the nucleotide sequence. The V gene's germline CDR1 is GEAIGNYY and CDR2 EKD. V lost 0 bases and J 3 bases, leaving 29 bases between the germline ends. The CDR3 has 23 residues. CDR3 protein: CACDTGSLLRSPTEGWDTRQMFF. The CDR3, as DNA: TGTGCCTGTGACACCGGGTCGCTCCTACGTAGTCCCACCGAGGGCTGGGACACCCGACAGATGTTTTTC.

This clone showed up just a few times. A single base separates this from a much larger clone, so it may be a read error. The sample contains more than one DNA sequence encoding this CDR3. V is TRDV1 and J is TRDJ1; 8 bases match TRDD3. The CDR3 is made up of 16 amino acids. Germline V gene data show CDR1 as TSWWSYY and CDR2 as QGS. CDR3 region: CALGEGMRGYPDKLIF. CDR3 bases: TGTGCTCTGGGGGAAGGCATGCGGGGATACCCCGATAAACTCATCTTT.